This T cell receptor (beta chain) was sequenced during a study of siplizumab effects on memory and regulatory T cells. Using immunoSEQ multiplex PCR, the repertoire was profiled, and TCRdb retains in-frame clones only, with some absent. Of around 61,000 clones listed, 95% to 98% are singletons. Details on this clone: What it binds is not known.

Regarding the study as a whole: In the presence of siplizumab, alloreactive sequences traceable to unstimulated CD4+ memory cells were significantly reduced. Proliferating siplizumab-culture Treg suppressive function went unconfirmed.

Unstimulated naive, memory, effector memory and TEMRA subsets from a few donor pairs underwent sequencing. Sequenced sample: naive CD8+ T cells sorted from blood. The source of this sequence is a human donor in good health.

The CDR3 spells CASSQSGGWEGNTDTQYF. CDR3 bases: TGTGCCAGCAGCCAGTCCGGAGGTTGGGAGGGGAACACAGATACGCAGTATTTT. The chain links TRBV4-2 to TRBJ2-3; 7 bases map to TRBD2. The ends lost 3 bases at V and 2 bases at J; junction bases unmatched: 14. Per the germline V gene, CDR1 is LGHNA and CDR2 is YNFKEQ. The CDR3 loop spans 18 amino acids.